A single sample is the source of the 20 T cell receptor beta chains below, sequenced in a study of OX40 agonist ivuxolimab in advanced cancers. Assay: immunoSEQ multiplex PCR; the TCRdb copy retains only in-frame clones and omits some. The repertoire holds tens of thousands of clones, with over 80% as singletons. The source material was CD4+ or CD8+ T cells sorted from blood, sampled in a trial of the OX40 agonist ivuxolimab. Receptors were obtained from an adult with an advanced solid tumor such as melanoma, head and neck, liver or kidney cancer.

The J gene is TRBJ2-5, the V gene TRBV19; the D gene could be TRBD1 or TRBD2 (6 bases each). Germline-derived CDR1 and CDR2 are LNHDA and SQIVND (reference sequence). V was cut by 2 bases and J by 5 bases, with 15 bases left in between. The length of the CDR3 is 15 residues. CDR3 nucleotides: TGTGCCAGTAGTATACGGTCCGGGGGCCTGGAGACCCAGTACTTC. Amino acid sequence: CASSIRSGGLETQYF.

This clone was detected a few times. The CDR3 DNA reads TGTGCCTCACGCCCGGCAGGGGTCTCCCCACAGAATCAGCCCCAGCATTTT. Residues: CASRPAGVSPQNQPQHF. The chain has TRBV27 and TRBJ1-5; D may be TRBD1 (6 bases). Germline lookup yields CDR1 MNHEY and CDR2 SMNVEV (reference sequence). The CDR3 spans 17 residues. V shed 11 bases and J shed 4 bases, with 27 bases lying between them.

The chain carries TRBV7-3 and TRBJ2-1; 8 bases are a match to TRBD1. Germline V gene lookup returns CDR1 SGHTA and CDR2 FQGTGA. V shed 4 bases and J 4 bases; nucleotides not matched to a gene: 6. The CDR3 is 15 amino acids. In DNA, the CDR3 is TGTGCCAGCAGCTCCGACAGGGGCAAGTACAATGAGCAGTTCTTC. Translation: CASSSDRGKYNEQFF.

The rearrangement joins TRBV6-1 to TRBJ1-3, with D maybe TRBD1 (6 bases). V was pared by 3 bases and J by 0 bases, with 12 bases between. The CDR3 consists of 16 residues. Germline lookup yields CDR1 MNHNS and CDR2 SASEGT. The CDR3 DNA sequence: TGTGCCAGCAGTGAGAGGACAGTCAACTCTGGAAACACCATATATTTT. Its translation is CASSERTVNSGNTIYF.

This chain links TRBV5-6 with TRBJ1-5, with D perhaps matching TRBD1 (6 bases). Germline V gene lookup returns CDR1 SGHDT and CDR2 YYEEEE. This CDR3 comprises 12 residues. V lost 4 bases and J 5 bases, leaving 7 bases between the germline ends. The DNA for the CDR3 is TGTGCCAGCAGCAGACAGGATCAGCCCCAGCATTTT. This translates into CASSRQDQPQHF.

The rearrangement links TRBV5-4 to TRBJ2-7; D perhaps matches TRBD1 (5 bases). V was pared by 0 bases and J by 6 bases, with 10 bases between. Germline V gene data show CDR1 as SGHNT and CDR2 as YYREEE (reference sequence). The CDR3 consists of 13 residues. The CDR3 DNA reads TGTGCCAGCAGCTTGGACAGGTGGGGCGAGCAGTACTTC. Protein product: CASSLDRWGEQYF.

The V gene is TRBV7-2, the J gene TRBJ2-5, with 10 bases lining up with TRBD1. CDR1 and CDR2 from the germline V gene are SGHTA and FQGNSA. The CDR3 contains 15 residues. The junction had 11 bases not matched to a gene; V was cut back by 0 bases and J by 13 bases. The CDR3 sequence is CASSLASDRGNLRYF. CDR3 nucleotide sequence: TGTGCCAGCAGCTTAGCCTCGGACAGGGGGAACCTCCGGTACTTC.

This chain links TRBV6-5 with TRBJ2-7; the D gene could be TRBD1 or TRBD2 (5 bases each). The CDR3 length is 15 residues. Germline V gene sequence: CDR1 MNHEY, CDR2 SVGAGI. Trimming took 6 bases from V and 2 from J, leaving 17 bases between them. The CDR3, as DNA: TGTGCCAGCAGCCCACGGGACCTTAAAACCTACGAGCAGTACTTC. Encoded protein: CASSPRDLKTYEQYF.

This clone has more than one count but fewer than ten. The gene calls are TRBV6-6 and TRBJ1-1; a weak D match, TRBD1 (5 bases). Trimming stripped 6 bases from V and 4 bases from J, with 15 bases between. Germline CDR1 and CDR2: MNHNY and SVGAGI (reference sequence). CDR3 size: 14 residues. CDR3 in DNA: TGTGCCAGCAGCTCCGACGGGACTGTCACTGAAGCTTTCTTT. Protein: CASSSDGTVTEAFF.

The J gene is TRBJ1-1, the V gene TRBV4-1; 7 bases align to TRBD1. Germline V gives CDR1 MGHRA, CDR2 YSYEKL. Losses at the gene ends were 3 bases for V and 5 bases for J; bases not matched to a gene: 6. CDR3 size: 14 residues. CDR3 amino acids: CASSHRQGFTEAFF. CDR3 DNA: TGCGCCAGCAGCCATAGACAGGGATTTACTGAAGCTTTCTTT.

This chain uses TRBV2 with TRBJ1-5, with a possible D match to TRBD1 (5 bases). CDR3 length equals 14 residues. Per the germline V gene, CDR1 is SNHLY and CDR2 is FYNNEI. V was pared by 3 bases and J by 6 bases, with 12 bases between. As DNA, the CDR3 is TGTGCCAGCAGTGACGCAGGGATAAGTCAGCCCCAGCATTTT. It codes for CASSDAGISQPQHF. Looking up the rest from reference TRBV2 and TRBJ1-5 gives the full variable domain: EPEVTQTPSHQVTQMGQEVILRCVPISNHLYFYWYRQILGQKVEFLVSFYNNEISEKSEIFDDQFSVERPDGSNFTLKIRSTKLEDSAMYFCASSDAGISQPQHFGDGTRLSIL.

The genes are TRBV7-3 and TRBJ1-1; no clear D gene. V lost 3 bases to trimming and J lost 0 bases, with 11 bases between them. This CDR3 has 15 residues. Germline CDR1 SGHTA, CDR2 FQGTGA. CDR3 nucleotide sequence: TGTGCCAGCAGCTTCGGACGGAGGATGAACACTGAAGCTTTCTTT. Amino acid sequence: CASSFGRRMNTEAFF.

The chain is built from TRBV18 and TRBJ1-2, with D unclear. Trimming left V 3 bases short and J 4 bases short, with 12 bases between. This CDR3 comprises 14 residues. Per germline, CDR1 KGHSH and CDR2 LQKENI. CDR3 nucleotides: TGTGCCAGCTCACCCTCGGAAGGGATCTATGGCTACACCTTC. The encoded protein is CASSPSEGIYGYTF.

V usage is TRBV4-2 and J usage is TRBJ2-3; 10 bases are a match to TRBD2. The CDR3 length is 15 residues. Germline V gene lookup returns CDR1 LGHNA and CDR2 YNFKEQ. The ends lost 1 base at V and 11 bases at J; junction bases unmatched: 9. The CDR3 here is CASSQALAGDQGQYF. Here the CDR3 DNA reads TGTGCCAGCAGCCAAGCCCTAGCGGGAGATCAAGGGCAGTATTTT.

The chain combines TRBV27 with TRBJ2-5; 7 nucleotides agree with TRBD1. The CDR3 consists of 16 residues. Germline-derived CDR1 and CDR2 are MNHEY and SMNVEV (reference sequence). V lost 1 base, J lost 2 bases, and 7 bases stayed unmatched. Written as DNA, the CDR3 is TGTGCCAGCAGTTTATACGTCCCGGGACAGCAAGAGACCCAGTACTTC. The encoded protein is CASSLYVPGQQETQYF.

This clone is a singleton in its sample. V is TRBV6-5 and J is TRBJ2-2; TRBD2 is a possible D gene (6 bases). Germline V gene sequence: CDR1 MNHEY, CDR2 SVGAGI. The CDR3 is made up of 15 amino acids. V lost 0 bases and J lost 5, with 10 bases in between. Written as DNA, the CDR3 is TGTGCCAGCAGTTACTCTGGGGGGAGAACCGGGGAGCTGTTTTTT. Translating gives CASSYSGGRTGELFF.

V and J are TRBV27 and TRBJ2-2, with TRBD1 identical over 8 bases. V lost 4 bases, J lost 5 bases, and 6 bases stayed unmatched. Germline V lookup: CDR1 MNHEY, CDR2 SMNVEV (reference sequence). CDR3 size: 15 residues. The CDR3 DNA sequence: TGTGCCAGCAGTTATGGGACAGGAGGAACCGGGGAGCTGTTTTTT. Protein: CASSYGTGGTGELFF.

This chain links TRBV2 with TRBJ1-5; 9 bases line up with TRBD1. The CDR3 totals 16 residues. The germline V gene has CDR1 SNHLY and CDR2 FYNNEI. V trimming: 6 bases; J trimming: 1 base; junction bases outside the gene matches: 7. The CDR3: CASRKDRGLSNQPQHF. CDR3 coding DNA: TGTGCCAGCAGAAAAGACAGGGGGTTAAGCAATCAGCCCCAGCATTTT.

The V call is TRBV5-6, the J call TRBJ2-2; D remains ambiguous. The CDR3 spans 16 residues. The V end was cut by 1 base, the J end by 3 bases, with 13 bases between. The germline gives CDR1 SGHDT, CDR2 YYEEEE. Here the CDR3 reads CASSLRVGKDTGELFF. The CDR3 DNA is TGTGCCAGCAGCTTGAGAGTAGGGAAGGACACCGGGGAGCTGTTTTTT.

The chain has TRBV10-3 and TRBJ1-3; 11 nucleotides align to TRBD1. V lost 7 bases and J lost 2; bases outside the gene matches: 4. The CDR3 is made up of 15 amino acids. CDR1 is ENHRY and CDR2 is SYGVKD in the germline V gene. For the CDR3, the DNA is TGTGCCATCAACCCGGGACAGGGGGCTGGAAACACCATATATTTT. Its protein is CAINPGQGAGNTIYF.